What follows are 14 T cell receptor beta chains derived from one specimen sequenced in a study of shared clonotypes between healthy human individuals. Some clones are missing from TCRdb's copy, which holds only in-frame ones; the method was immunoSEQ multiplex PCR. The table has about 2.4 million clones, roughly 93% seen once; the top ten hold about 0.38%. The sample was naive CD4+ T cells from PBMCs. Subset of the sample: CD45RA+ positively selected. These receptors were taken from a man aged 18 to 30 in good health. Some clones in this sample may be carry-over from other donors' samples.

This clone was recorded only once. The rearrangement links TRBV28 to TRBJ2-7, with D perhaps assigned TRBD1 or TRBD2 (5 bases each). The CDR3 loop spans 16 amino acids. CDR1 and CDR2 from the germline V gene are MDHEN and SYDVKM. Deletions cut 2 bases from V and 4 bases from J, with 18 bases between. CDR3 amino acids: CASSLVYGGSGYEQYF. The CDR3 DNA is TGTGCCAGCAGTTTAGTGTACGGCGGGTCAGGGTACGAGCAGTACTTC.

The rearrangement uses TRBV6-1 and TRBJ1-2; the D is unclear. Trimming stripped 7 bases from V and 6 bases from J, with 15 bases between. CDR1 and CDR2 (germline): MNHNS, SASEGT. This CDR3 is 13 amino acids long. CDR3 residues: CASMGPGFDGYTF. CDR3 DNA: TGTGCCAGCATGGGCCCGGGTTTCGATGGCTACACCTTC.

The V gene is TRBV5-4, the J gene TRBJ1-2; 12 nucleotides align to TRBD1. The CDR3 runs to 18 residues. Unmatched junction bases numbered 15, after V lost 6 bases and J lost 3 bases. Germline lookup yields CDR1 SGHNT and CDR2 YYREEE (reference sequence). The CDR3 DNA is TGTGCCAGCAACCCTGGGGGGACAGGGGGCGCAAAGGACTATGGCTACACCTTC. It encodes CASNPGGTGGAKDYGYTF.

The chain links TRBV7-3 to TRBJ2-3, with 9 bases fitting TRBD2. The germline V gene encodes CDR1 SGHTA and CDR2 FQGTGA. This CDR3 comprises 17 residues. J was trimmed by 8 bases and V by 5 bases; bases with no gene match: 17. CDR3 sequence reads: CASSAEASGRPSGTQYF. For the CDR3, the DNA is TGTGCCAGCAGCGCCGAGGCCAGCGGGAGGCCTAGTGGTACGCAGTATTTT.

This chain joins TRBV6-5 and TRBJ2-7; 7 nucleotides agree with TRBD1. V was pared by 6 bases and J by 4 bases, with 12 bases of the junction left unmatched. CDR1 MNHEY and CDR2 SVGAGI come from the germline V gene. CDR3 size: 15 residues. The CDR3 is CASRTQQGRRYEQYF. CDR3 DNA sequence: TGTGCCAGCAGAACACAACAGGGGCGGAGATACGAGCAGTACTTC.

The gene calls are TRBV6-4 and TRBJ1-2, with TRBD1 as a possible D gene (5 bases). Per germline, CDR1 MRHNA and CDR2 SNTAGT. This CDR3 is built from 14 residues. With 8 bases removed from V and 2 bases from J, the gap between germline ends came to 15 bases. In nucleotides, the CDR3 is TGTGCCAGCTCCCGGGAGGCAGGGAACTATGGCTACACCTTC. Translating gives CASSREAGNYGYTF.

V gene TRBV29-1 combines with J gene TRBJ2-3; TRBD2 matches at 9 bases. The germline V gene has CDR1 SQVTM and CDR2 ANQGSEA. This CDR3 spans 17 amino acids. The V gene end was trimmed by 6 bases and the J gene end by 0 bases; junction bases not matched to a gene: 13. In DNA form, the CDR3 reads TGCAGCGTCTCAGGGACAACGACTAGCGGAAGCACAGATACGCAGTATTTT. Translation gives CSVSGTTTSGSTDTQYF.

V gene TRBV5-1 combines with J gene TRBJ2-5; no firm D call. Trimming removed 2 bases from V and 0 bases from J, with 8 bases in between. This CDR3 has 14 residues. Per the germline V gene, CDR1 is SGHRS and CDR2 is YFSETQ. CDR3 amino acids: CASSFMGYQETQYF. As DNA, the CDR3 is TGCGCCAGCAGCTTCATGGGGTACCAAGAGACCCAGTACTTC.

The CDR3 DNA sequence: TGCAGCGTTGAGTGGGGAACCCCTGGTGGTACGCAGTATTTT. It codes for CSVEWGTPGGTQYF. The chain carries TRBV29-1 and TRBJ2-3; D remains ambiguous. The V end was cut by 3 bases, the J end by 8 bases, with 18 bases between. Germline V gene sequence: CDR1 SQVTM, CDR2 ANQGSEA. CDR3 size: 14 residues.

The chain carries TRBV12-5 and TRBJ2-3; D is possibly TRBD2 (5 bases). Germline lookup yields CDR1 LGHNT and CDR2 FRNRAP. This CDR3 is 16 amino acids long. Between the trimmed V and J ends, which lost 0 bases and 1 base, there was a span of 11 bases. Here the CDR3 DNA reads TGTGCTAGTGGTTTGGTACTAGGGAGTGGCACAGATACGCAGTATTTT. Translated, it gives CASGLVLGSGTDTQYF. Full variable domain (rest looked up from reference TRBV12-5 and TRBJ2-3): DARVTQTPRHKVTEMGQEVTMRCQPILGHNTVFWYRQTMMQGLELLAYFRNRAPLDDSGMPKDRFSAEMPDATLATLKIQPSEPRDSAVYFCASGLVLGSGTDTQYFGPGTRLTVL.

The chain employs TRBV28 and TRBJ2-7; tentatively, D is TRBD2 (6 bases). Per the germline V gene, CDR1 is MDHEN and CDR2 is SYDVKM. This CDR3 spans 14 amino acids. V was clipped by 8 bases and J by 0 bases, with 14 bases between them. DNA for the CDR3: TGTGCCAGCTTCCGCGCCGGGGGCTCCTACGAGCAGTACTTC. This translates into CASFRAGGSYEQYF. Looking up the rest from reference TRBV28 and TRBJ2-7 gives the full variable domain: DVKVTQSSRYLVKRTGEKVFLECVQDMDHENMFWYRQDPGLGLRLIYFSYDVKMKEKGDIPEGYSVSREKKERFSLILESASTNQTSMYLCASFRAGGSYEQYFGPGTRLTVT.

The DNA for the CDR3 is TGCGCCAGCAGCTATGGGGGCATGAACACTGAAGCTTTCTTT. Its translation: CASSYGGMNTEAFF. This chain uses TRBV5-1 with TRBJ1-1, with D tentatively TRBD1 (6 bases). Between the trimmed V and J ends, which lost 3 bases and 0 bases, there was a span of 9 bases. CDR1 is SGHRS and CDR2 is YFSETQ in the germline V gene. There are 14 residues in the CDR3.

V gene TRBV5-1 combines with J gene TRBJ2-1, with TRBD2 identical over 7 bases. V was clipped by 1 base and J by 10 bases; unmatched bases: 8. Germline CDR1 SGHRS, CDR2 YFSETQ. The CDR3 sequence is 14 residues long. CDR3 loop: CASSLTLAPTEQFF. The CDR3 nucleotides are TGCGCCAGCAGCTTGACACTAGCGCCTACCGAGCAGTTCTTC.

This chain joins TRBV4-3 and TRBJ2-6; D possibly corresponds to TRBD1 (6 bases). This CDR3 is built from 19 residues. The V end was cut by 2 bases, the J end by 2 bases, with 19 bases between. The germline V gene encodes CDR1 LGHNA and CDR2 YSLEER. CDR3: CASSQPRRGPSAGANVLTF. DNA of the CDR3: TGCGCCAGCAGCCAACCGCGCAGGGGCCCATCGGCTGGGGCCAACGTCCTGACTTTC.